The TCR beta chain under discussion was sequenced for a study of T cells in localized non-small cell lung cancer. Study outcomes and limitations: Uninvolved adjacent lung showed peak T cell clonality, exceeding tumor. One tumor region alone was sequenced, and heterogeneity therefore remains possible. There was an association of higher blood T cell density with longer overall survival. Among the top 100 tumor clones, a median around 60 appeared in adjacent lung.

As for this clone: Its antigen is not known.

The V gene lost 1 base and the J gene lost 2 bases, with 14 bases spanning the gap. This CDR3 contains 16 residues. The germline V gene encodes CDR1 SGHNT and CDR2 YENEEA. The data were produced by immunoSEQ multiplex PCR, yet TCRdb's version contains in-frame clones alone and is incomplete. The table has 50,000 to 60,000 clones, around 82% seen once; the top ten hold roughly 4%. The material sequenced was PBMCs, taken before any cancer treatment. The receptor's source is a woman between 35 and 75 years old with stage II lung adenocarcinoma. The gene calls are TRBV11-3 and TRBJ2-5; D is ambiguous. The CDR3 nucleotides read TGTGCCAGCAGCTTAGGCAACGAGCACAAACAAGAGACCCAGTACTTC. Residues: CASSLGNEHKQETQYF.